This is a list of T cell receptor beta chains from one sample in a study of OX40 agonist ivuxolimab in advanced cancers. TCRdb's table, derived via immunoSEQ multiplex PCR, lists solely in-frame clones and lacks some. The sample has approximately 68,000 clones, about four fifths seen once. Specimen: CD4+ or CD8+ T cells sorted from blood, collected in a trial of the OX40 agonist ivuxolimab. Receptor source: an adult with an advanced solid tumor such as melanoma, head and neck, liver or kidney cancer. CDR3s include the opening cysteine and the closing phenylalanine or tryptophan. The D gene is left open where the match is weak. Clone size is given for some rows only: seen once, a few or many times, or a class if the clone is expanded.

J gene: TRBJ1-3; D gene: TRBD1; clone size: NA; V gene: TRBV7-9; CDR3 DNA: TGTGCCAGCAGCCCGGGACAGCCTAACTCTGGAAACACCATATATTTT; CDR3 protein: CASSPGQPNSGNTIYF
J gene: TRBJ2-3; D gene: TRBD1; clone size: NA; V gene: TRBV7-2; CDR3 DNA: TGTGCCAGCAGCTTAGGGGACAGGGTTAGCACAGATACGCAGTATTTT; CDR3 protein: CASSLGDRVSTDTQYF
J gene: TRBJ2-3; D gene: NA; clone size: once; V gene: TRBV28; CDR3 DNA: TGTGCCAGCAGCCAACAGGGGACTAGCACAGATACGCAGTATTTT; CDR3 protein: CASSQQGTSTDTQYF
J gene: TRBJ2-5; D gene: TRBD2; clone size: NA; V gene: TRBV14; CDR3 DNA: TGTGCCAGCAGGATAGCGGGAGGAGAGACCCAGTACTTC; CDR3 protein: CASRIAGGETQYF
J gene: TRBJ1-3; D gene: NA; clone size: NA; V gene: TRBV2; CDR3 DNA: TGTGCCAGCAGCCCCAGACAGCGCTCTGGAAACACCATATATTTT; CDR3 protein: CASSPRQRSGNTIYF
J gene: TRBJ1-5; D gene: NA; clone size: NA; V gene: TRBV4-2; CDR3 DNA: TGTGCCAGCAGCCTGTCACGGAGCAATCAGCCCCAGCATTTT; CDR3 protein: CASSLSRSNQPQHF
J gene: TRBJ1-2; D gene: TRBD1; clone size: NA; V gene: TRBV7-2; CDR3 DNA: TGTGCCAGCAGCTTAGGACAGGGGACCCTCTATGGCTACACCTTC; CDR3 protein: CASSLGQGTLYGYTF
J gene: TRBJ2-7; D gene: NA; clone size: once; V gene: TRBV4-1; CDR3 DNA: TGCGCCAGCAGCCCCAGGACCCGGGGGGAGCAGTACTTC; CDR3 protein: CASSPRTRGEQYF
J gene: TRBJ2-7; D gene: TRBD2; clone size: NA; V gene: TRBV6-5; CDR3 DNA: TGTGCCAGCAGTGAAGGCCCTAGCGGTTACGAGCAGTACTTC; CDR3 protein: CASSEGPSGYEQYF
J gene: TRBJ2-7; D gene: TRBD1; clone size: NA; V gene: TRBV30; CDR3 DNA: TGTGCCTGGGGGACAGGGTCTATCTACGAGCAGTACTTC; CDR3 protein: CAWGTGSIYEQYF
J gene: TRBJ1-1; D gene: NA; clone size: NA; V gene: TRBV7-2; CDR3 DNA: TGTGCCAGCAGCTTGGGAGGGTTCAACACTGAAGCTTTCTTT; CDR3 protein: CASSLGGFNTEAFF
J gene: TRBJ2-2; D gene: NA; clone size: NA; V gene: TRBV27; CDR3 DNA: TGTGCCAGCAGTTTGGCCAGGAACACCGGGGAGCTGTTTTTT; CDR3 protein: CASSLARNTGELFF
J gene: TRBJ2-7; D gene: NA; clone size: NA; V gene: TRBV5-4; CDR3 DNA: TGTGCCAGCAGCCCACCGGGGCAGGGCTTCTACGAGCAGTACTTC; CDR3 protein: CASSPPGQGFYEQYF
J gene: TRBJ2-7; D gene: TRBD2; clone size: NA; V gene: TRBV7-9; CDR3 DNA: TGTGCCAGCAGCTTAGTAAGCGGGAGCTCCTACGAGCAGTACTTC; CDR3 protein: CASSLVSGSSYEQYF
J gene: TRBJ1-4; D gene: NA; clone size: NA; V gene: TRBV18; CDR3 DNA: TGTGCCAGCTCACCCCAGCGAGGCACTAATGAAAAACTGTTTTTT; CDR3 protein: CASSPQRGTNEKLFF
J gene: TRBJ2-7; D gene: NA; clone size: once; V gene: TRBV27; CDR3 DNA: TGTGCCAGCAGCCTCCGGGTTGCCTACGAGCAGTACTTC; CDR3 protein: CASSLRVAYEQYF
J gene: TRBJ1-2; D gene: TRBD1; clone size: NA; V gene: TRBV9; CDR3 DNA: TGTGCCAGCAGCTCCCATAGACAGGGCTCGGCTAACTATGGCTACACCTTC; CDR3 protein: CASSSHRQGSANYGYTF
J gene: TRBJ1-2; D gene: TRBD1; clone size: NA; V gene: TRBV5-1; CDR3 DNA: TGCGCCAGCAGCGGGACCGGGACAGGGGCGGACTATGGCTACACCTTC; CDR3 protein: CASSGTGTGADYGYTF
J gene: TRBJ2-5; D gene: NA; clone size: once; V gene: TRBV7-8; CDR3 DNA: TGTGCCAGCAGCCCGGGCCTCTGGGAAGAGACCCAGTACTTC; CDR3 protein: CASSPGLWEETQYF
J gene: TRBJ2-1; D gene: NA; clone size: NA; V gene: TRBV5-4; CDR3 DNA: TGTGCCAGCAGCACGCCATATAGGAATGAGCAGTTCTTC; CDR3 protein: CASSTPYRNEQFF
J gene: TRBJ2-7; D gene: TRBD1; clone size: once; V gene: TRBV4-3; CDR3 DNA: TGCGCCAGCAGCCAAGAAACAGGGGCCTACGAGCAGTACTTC; CDR3 protein: CASSQETGAYEQYF
J gene: TRBJ2-7; D gene: NA; clone size: NA; V gene: TRBV28; CDR3 DNA: TGTGCCAGCAGTTTATTAGCTGTTTACGAGCAGTACTTC; CDR3 protein: CASSLLAVYEQYF
J gene: TRBJ2-3; D gene: TRBD2; clone size: NA; V gene: TRBV4-2; CDR3 DNA: TGTGCCAGCAGCCAAGATACGGGACTAGTCTCCCTCAGCACAGATACGCAGTATTTT; CDR3 protein: CASSQDTGLVSLSTDTQYF
J gene: TRBJ1-4; D gene: NA; clone size: NA; V gene: TRBV5-1; CDR3 DNA: TGCGCCAGCAGCTTGTGGGATGCAACTAATGAAAAACTGTTTTTT; CDR3 protein: CASSLWDATNEKLFF
J gene: TRBJ1-6; D gene: NA; clone size: NA; V gene: TRBV6-5; CDR3 DNA: TGTGCCAGCAGTTACTCCGCCAGCCCTTCACCCCTCCACTTT; CDR3 protein: CASSYSASPSPLHF
J gene: TRBJ1-1; D gene: NA; clone size: NA; V gene: TRBV5-1; CDR3 DNA: TGCGCCACCTCAGTGGGGGTACCGAACACTGAAGCTTTCTTT; CDR3 protein: CATSVGVPNTEAFF
J gene: TRBJ1-1; D gene: NA; clone size: few; V gene: TRBV19; CDR3 DNA: TGTGCCAGTAGTATAGATCCGGGTACGACGGCTGAAGCTTTCTTT; CDR3 protein: CASSIDPGTTAEAFF
J gene: TRBJ2-4; D gene: NA; clone size: NA; V gene: TRBV7-2; CDR3 DNA: TGTGCCAGCAGCTTAGGGGTGAGCGGCAAAAACATTCAGTACTTC; CDR3 protein: CASSLGVSGKNIQYF
J gene: TRBJ1-1; D gene: NA; clone size: NA; V gene: TRBV18; CDR3 DNA: TGTGCCAGCTCGTCCCGGGACGGGGTAGGCACTGAAGCTTTCTTT; CDR3 protein: CASSSRDGVGTEAFF
J gene: TRBJ1-2; D gene: NA; clone size: NA; V gene: TRBV5-4; CDR3 DNA: TGTGCCAGCAGCTTGGAACAGGGAAGCGGCTACACCTTC; CDR3 protein: CASSLEQGSGYTF
J gene: TRBJ2-5; D gene: NA; clone size: NA; V gene: TRBV10-2; CDR3 DNA: TGCGCCAGCAGTGAGATCGAGACCCAGTACTTC; CDR3 protein: CASSEIETQYF
J gene: TRBJ1-5; D gene: NA; clone size: NA; V gene: TRBV28; CDR3 DNA: TGTGCCAGCAGCCCGTCAAGGGGTGGGAATCAGCCCCAGCATTTT; CDR3 protein: CASSPSRGGNQPQHF
J gene: TRBJ1-1; D gene: NA; clone size: once; V gene: TRBV30; CDR3 DNA: TGTGCCTGGAGCCGACCAGGGCTTGAGAACACTGAAGCTTTCTTT; CDR3 protein: CAWSRPGLENTEAFF
J gene: TRBJ1-3; D gene: NA; clone size: NA; V gene: TRBV28; CDR3 DNA: TGTGCCAGCAGGATGGACGGCGGACCTGGAAACACCATATATTTT; CDR3 protein: CASRMDGGPGNTIYF
J gene: TRBJ2-3; D gene: TRBD1; clone size: NA; V gene: TRBV27; CDR3 DNA: TGTGCCAGCAGTAAACCGGGACAGGGAGTCCAAGGTACGCAGTATTTT; CDR3 protein: CASSKPGQGVQGTQYF
J gene: TRBJ1-5; D gene: NA; clone size: NA; V gene: TRBV18; CDR3 DNA: TGTGCCAGCTCACCCAGACGCGAAGCCCCCCAGCATTTT; CDR3 protein: CASSPRREAPQHF
J gene: TRBJ2-4; D gene: NA; clone size: once; V gene: TRBV5-6; CDR3 DNA: TGTGCCAGCAGCTTGTTACCGGATACTCAAAAAGTCATTCAGTACTTC; CDR3 protein: CASSLLPDTQKVIQYF
J gene: TRBJ2-2; D gene: NA; clone size: NA; V gene: TRBV7-9; CDR3 DNA: TGTGCCAGCAGCTTCTCTTACACCGGGGAGCTGTTTTTT; CDR3 protein: CASSFSYTGELFF
J gene: TRBJ1-6; D gene: NA; clone size: NA; V gene: TRBV28; CDR3 DNA: TGTGCCAGCAGTTTATACGAGGGTTCACCCCTCCACTTT; CDR3 protein: CASSLYEGSPLHF
J gene: TRBJ2-1; D gene: TRBD2; clone size: NA; V gene: TRBV19; CDR3 DNA: TGTGCCAGTAGTATCCAGCTAGCGGGAGGCTACAATGAGCAGTTCTTC; CDR3 protein: CASSIQLAGGYNEQFF
J gene: TRBJ1-2; D gene: NA; clone size: NA; V gene: TRBV6-5; CDR3 DNA: TGTGCCAGCTACGACAGACTTAACTATGGCTACACCTTC; CDR3 protein: CASYDRLNYGYTF
J gene: TRBJ2-2; D gene: NA; clone size: NA; V gene: TRBV4-2; CDR3 DNA: TGTGCCAGCAGCCAAGATCAGGGGTCCGGGGAGCTGTTTTTT; CDR3 protein: CASSQDQGSGELFF
J gene: TRBJ2-7; D gene: TRBD1; clone size: NA; V gene: TRBV7-9; CDR3 DNA: TGTGCCAGCAGCCCAGCATTGGGACAGACCACCAAGAAGACCTACGAGCAGTACTTC; CDR3 protein: CASSPALGQTTKKTYEQYF
J gene: TRBJ1-6; D gene: NA; clone size: NA; V gene: TRBV28; CDR3 DNA: TGTGCCAGCCGTTCGGGGGGGACGGTACGTTCACCCCTCCACTTT; CDR3 protein: CASRSGGTVRSPLHF
J gene: TRBJ1-5; D gene: TRBD1; clone size: few; V gene: TRBV10-2; CDR3 DNA: TGCGCCAGCAGTGATAGGGGGCAGGGGGTTCAGCCCCAGCATTTT; CDR3 protein: CASSDRGQGVQPQHF
J gene: TRBJ1-2; D gene: TRBD1; clone size: NA; V gene: TRBV5-4; CDR3 DNA: TGTGCCAGCAGCTCCGGGACAGCAGCTAACTATGGCTACACCTTC; CDR3 protein: CASSSGTAANYGYTF
J gene: TRBJ1-2; D gene: TRBD1; clone size: NA; V gene: TRBV5-4; CDR3 DNA: TGTGCCAGCAGCTTCTGGGACAGGGTCGTTAGTGGCTATGGCTACACCTTC; CDR3 protein: CASSFWDRVVSGYGYTF
J gene: TRBJ1-5; D gene: TRBD1; clone size: NA; V gene: TRBV30; CDR3 DNA: TGTGCCTGGGCGGGACAGTCTAATCAGCCCCAGCATTTT; CDR3 protein: CAWAGQSNQPQHF
J gene: TRBJ2-1; D gene: TRBD2; clone size: NA; V gene: TRBV6-6; CDR3 DNA: TGTGCCAGCAGTCCCCGGGGGGTAACACGAAATGAGCAGTTCTTC; CDR3 protein: CASSPRGVTRNEQFF
J gene: TRBJ2-2; D gene: NA; clone size: NA; V gene: TRBV18; CDR3 DNA: TGTGCCAGCTCACCAGTTTTTATTACAGAAGTTTCCACCGGGGAGCTGTTTTTT; CDR3 protein: CASSPVFITEVSTGELFF
J gene: TRBJ1-2; D gene: NA; clone size: NA; V gene: TRBV5-1; CDR3 DNA: TGCGCCAGCAGCAATCAGGGCTTTGGGTATGGCTACACCTTC; CDR3 protein: CASSNQGFGYGYTF
J gene: TRBJ1-2; D gene: NA; clone size: NA; V gene: TRBV5-1; CDR3 DNA: TGCGCCAGCAGCTTGGTTGCAGGACCGCGCTATGGCTACACCTTC; CDR3 protein: CASSLVAGPRYGYTF
J gene: TRBJ1-2; D gene: NA; clone size: few; V gene: TRBV7-9; CDR3 DNA: TGTGCCAGCAGCTTAGCCAGGACGGGCTACACCTTC; CDR3 protein: CASSLARTGYTF
J gene: TRBJ2-6; D gene: NA; clone size: NA; V gene: TRBV6-6; CDR3 DNA: TGTGCCAGCAGTCTGAGCTCTGGGGCCAACGTCCTGACTTTC; CDR3 protein: CASSLSSGANVLTF
J gene: TRBJ1-2; D gene: TRBD1; clone size: NA; V gene: TRBV5-1; CDR3 DNA: TGCGCCAGCAGCGAAGGGGGCGCGCGGGGCTACACCTTC; CDR3 protein: CASSEGGARGYTF
J gene: TRBJ2-3; D gene: NA; clone size: NA; V gene: TRBV7-3; CDR3 DNA: TGTGCCAGCAGCCAGCTGGGCAGTAGCACAGATACGCAGTATTTT; CDR3 protein: CASSQLGSSTDTQYF
J gene: TRBJ2-2; D gene: TRBD1; clone size: once; V gene: TRBV5-6; CDR3 DNA: TGTGCCAGCAGCCCGGGACAGGGTTTAACCGGGGAGCTGTTTTTT; CDR3 protein: CASSPGQGLTGELFF